This T cell receptor beta chain was identified during a study of blood T cell repertoires in COVID-19. Study information: The analysed material was cDNA or gDNA that came from T cells, B-cell-depleted T cells, or PBMCs.

Method: immunoSEQ multiplex PCR; TCRdb's copy keeps in-frame clones and lacks some. The sample includes 200,000 to 250,000 clones, roughly four fifths of them seen just once. This TCR came from a woman in her sixties or seventies with acute or convalescent COVID-19. The sequenced sample consisted of peripheral blood.

CDR3 DNA: TGTGCCAGCAGGTCAGGGTACCAAGAGACCCAGTACTTC. It is translated as CASRSGYQETQYF. The chain combines TRBV2 with TRBJ2-5, with D perhaps matching TRBD1 (5 bases). V lost 6 bases to trimming and J lost 0 bases, with 8 bases between them. The germline V gene has CDR1 SNHLY and CDR2 FYNNEI. The CDR3 totals 13 residues.